Presented here are 14 T cell receptor beta chains from one specimen sequenced in a study of blood T cell repertoires in COVID-19. The repertoire was sequenced with immunoSEQ multiplex PCR; TCRdb's copy has only in-frame clones and lacks some. The table shows fewer than 400,000 clones, with roughly 87% occurring only once. Sequencing input: PBMCs or T cells enriched from blood (not recorded which). All receptors derive from a woman in her late teens or twenties who had recovered from COVID-19.

This clone was counted once. The chain's CDR3 is CASSLLGVGVGELFF. The DNA for the CDR3 is TGTGCCAGCAGCTTACTTGGGGTCGGGGTCGGGGAGCTGTTTTTT. The chain joins TRBV11-2 to TRBJ2-2; maybe TRBD2 (5 bases). The germline CDR1 and CDR2 sequences are SGHAT and FQNNGV. V gave up 2 bases and J gave up 7 bases, with 14 bases separating them. CDR3 size: 15 residues.

The chain uses TRBV9 and TRBJ2-7; D ambiguous. The CDR3 is made up of 13 amino acids. The germline V gene encodes CDR1 SGDLS and CDR2 YYNGEE. The V and J ends lost 0 bases and 0 bases respectively, with 4 bases between them. CDR3 sequence (DNA): TGTGCCAGCAGCGTAGCCAGCTCCTACGAGCAGTACTTC. This gives the protein CASSVASSYEQYF.

CDR3 residues: CASSLDRGTDEQYF. The DNA for the CDR3 is TGTGCCAGCAGCTTGGACAGGGGAACAGACGAGCAGTACTTC. This chain joins TRBV7-9 and TRBJ2-7; TRBD1 matches 9 bases. Losses at the gene ends were 3 bases for V and 5 bases for J; bases not matched to a gene: 5. Germline V gene data show CDR1 as SEHNR and CDR2 as FQNEAQ (reference sequence). CDR3 size: 14 residues.

The genes are TRBV6-5 and TRBJ1-1; D is perhaps TRBD1 (6 bases). CDR1 is MNHEY, CDR2 SVGAGI, per germline. Trimming cost V 6 bases and J 2 bases, with 13 bases left between them. This CDR3 has 14 amino acids. CDR3 in DNA: TGTGCCAGCAGCCCCATGACAGGTAACACTGAAGCTTTCTTT. Its protein product is CASSPMTGNTEAFF.

The V gene is TRBV19, the J gene TRBJ1-2; TRBD1 matches at 10 bases. The CDR3 sequence is 14 residues long. V trimming: 3 bases; J trimming: 5 bases; junction bases outside the gene matches: 3. The germline CDR1 and CDR2 sequences are LNHDA and SQIVND (reference sequence). CDR3 nucleotide sequence: TGTGCCAGTAGTATCGGGACAGGGGTTTATGGCTACACCTTC. The encoded protein is CASSIGTGVYGYTF.

This sequence joins TRBV9 and TRBJ1-2; 11 bases match TRBD1. The CDR3 is made up of 14 amino acids. Germline V gives CDR1 SGDLS, CDR2 YYNGEE. V lost 7 bases, J lost 4 bases, and 6 bases stayed unmatched. The CDR3 sequence is CASAGTGGAYGYTF. CDR3 nucleotides: TGTGCCAGCGCCGGGACAGGGGGGGCCTATGGCTACACCTTC.

V is TRBV10-1 and J is TRBJ2-3; TRBD2 is a possible D gene (6 bases). CDR1 and CDR2 from the germline V gene are WNHNN and SYGVQD (reference sequence). Trimming took off 4 bases at V and 0 bases at J, with 23 bases between the two ends. This CDR3 has 19 residues. The DNA of the CDR3 is TGCGCCAGCAGTGCCCGGGCGGGGAAACCCCGAAAGAGCACAGATACGCAGTATTTT. As protein: CASSARAGKPRKSTDTQYF.

The CDR3 DNA sequence: TGTGCCAGCAGCAACGCGGCGGACAGCCGGAACACCGGGGAGCTGTTTTTT. It codes for CASSNAADSRNTGELFF. This sequence joins TRBV7-8 and TRBJ2-2; D possibly corresponds to TRBD1 (6 bases). Germline lookup yields CDR1 SGHVS and CDR2 FQNEAQ. Trimming pared 5 bases from V and 1 base from J, leaving 17 bases between. This CDR3 has 17 residues.

The V gene is TRBV25-1, the J gene TRBJ1-5; D might be TRBD1 (5 bases). The germline CDR1 and CDR2 sequences are MGHDK and SYGVNS. The CDR3 totals 14 residues. Trimming took off 4 bases at V and 8 bases at J, with 15 bases between the two ends. In DNA form, the CDR3 reads TGTGCCAGCAGTGCAGGATCAGGGCAGGAGCCCCAGCATTTT. Encoded protein: CASSAGSGQEPQHF.

This CDR3 reads CASSIDGSPYNEQFF. As DNA, the CDR3 is TGTGCCAGTAGTATAGACGGGAGCCCCTACAATGAGCAGTTCTTC. The chain employs TRBV19 and TRBJ2-1, with D possibly TRBD2 on 6 matching bases. Germline V gives CDR1 LNHDA, CDR2 SQIVND (reference sequence). V was cut by 0 bases and J by 2 bases, with 8 bases left in between. CDR3 length: 15 amino acids.

In its sample, this clone was seen a few times. The same CDR3 can be traced to other DNA sequences in this sample. This sequence joins TRBV7-3 and TRBJ2-2; no clear D gene. V dropped 4 bases and J dropped 0 bases, with 3 bases sitting between them. The CDR3 length is 13 residues. In germline, CDR1 is SGHTA, CDR2 FQGTGA. CDR3 sequence: CASSSTNTGELFF. The CDR3 coding sequence is TGTGCCAGCAGCTCTACGAACACCGGGGAGCTGTTTTTT.

This clone has just one count. The V and J genes are TRBV11-3 and TRBJ1-1, with 11 bases that match TRBD1. CDR1 and CDR2 (germline): SGHNT, YENEEA. V was pared by 4 bases and J by 7 bases, with 2 bases of the junction left unmatched. The CDR3 is 13 amino acids. The CDR3 spells CASSWTGGGEAFF. The CDR3 nucleotides read TGTGCCAGCAGCTGGACAGGGGGCGGTGAAGCTTTCTTT.

The rearrangement joins TRBV5-5 to TRBJ1-3; D may be TRBD1 (5 bases). Germline CDR1 is SGHKS and CDR2 is YYEKEE (reference sequence). The CDR3 has 15 residues. V was clipped by 4 bases and J by 0 bases, with 11 bases between them. The CDR3 DNA follows: TGTGCCAGCAGCCTCTCGGGGGGCTCTGGAAACACCATATATTTT. This codes for CASSLSGGSGNTIYF.

The chain is built from TRBV27 and TRBJ2-7, with D possibly matching TRBD1 (6 bases). Trimming cost V 4 bases and J 2 bases, with 15 bases left between them. Per the germline V gene, CDR1 is MNHEY and CDR2 is SMNVEV (reference sequence). The CDR3 has 15 residues. The CDR3 DNA is TGTGCCAGCAGTTACCTGGGGGCCACCGCCTACGAGCAGTACTTC. This encodes CASSYLGATAYEQYF.